This entry describes one T cell receptor beta chain. Seattle researchers signed up patients amid active infection and tracked them longitudinally. These data originate in a study of blood T cell repertoires in COVID-19. In the study overall: Sources were T cells, B-cell-depleted T cells, or PBMCs; the material itself was cDNA or gDNA.

Original processing notes: How many nucleated cells were present was estimated from reference gene primer amplification. TCRdb's copy holds only in-frame clones and misses some; the assay was immunoSEQ multiplex PCR. V and J calls and clone size are those listed in that table; D and trimming were worked out from the DNA. The data hold about 440,000 clones, with about 91% observed a single time. Germline CDR1 DFQATT, CDR2 SNEGSKA (reference sequence). Deletions cut 6 bases from V and 3 bases from J, with 9 bases between. This CDR3 has 11 residues. This sequence joins TRBV20-1 and TRBJ2-7, with D unresolved. The material sequenced was peripheral blood. The sequence derives from a woman in her 50s with COVID-19, enrolled during active disease. The CDR3 sequence is CSAQTNYEQYF. Here the CDR3 DNA reads TGCAGTGCACAGACAAACTACGAGCAGTACTTC.